This section outlines one T cell receptor beta chain sequence together with its context. Its matching antigen is unknown. The sample is drawn from a study of shared clonotypes between healthy human individuals. About the study: Three plates were used per donor for CD4 naive, three for CD4 memory, two for CD8 naive and one for CD8 memory.

Naive CD8 cells were CD45RO-negative, positively selected for CCR7, excluding terminally differentiated effector memory CD45RA+ cells. Notes on the study in general: Despite large depth, rarefaction showed incomplete sorted-subset sequencing.

As originally analysed: Junction-only sequences produced by ImmunoSEQ had no quality scores, so filtering differed. Assay: immunoSEQ multiplex PCR; the TCRdb copy retains only in-frame clones and omits some. Clonal size and the V and J genes are those of that table, whereas D and trimming came from the DNA. This sample yields around 2.1 million clones, of which just over 90% are seen a single time; around 1.7% belongs to the top ten. The sample comprised naive CD8+ T cells from PBMCs. The sequence was obtained from a man aged 18 to 30 in good health. Some clones in this sample may be carry-over from other donors' samples.

CDR3 residues: CATSPPVPAYNEQFF. The DNA of the CDR3 is TGTGCCACCAGCCCCCCGGTCCCAGCCTACAATGAGCAGTTCTTC. The chain uses TRBV15 and TRBJ2-1; no definite D call. The V gene lost 5 bases and the J gene lost 2 bases, with 13 bases spanning the gap. The CDR3 has 15 residues. The germline gives CDR1 LNHNV, CDR2 YYDKDF (reference sequence).